The sequence of this TCR beta chain was determined in a study of Ad26.COV2.S vaccination and SARS-CoV-2 variants. Of note for this clone: Its antigen is undetermined.

The table came from immunoSEQ multiplex PCR; TCRdb's copy has only in-frame clones and leaves some out. The sample lists around 310,000 clones; roughly 90% were seen once. Stated treatment: roughly 20 received Ad26.COV2.S at low or high dose, single or two shots; five or six received placebo; per-sample allocation not given. Day 63 after the first vaccine or placebo injection was the time point for sampling. The donor's status was that of an adult aged 18-55 years in Boston. Findings and caveats of the study: The breadth of spike-specific CD8+ and CD4+ T cell responses after vaccination was reportedly substantial.

This CDR3 region has 16 residues. Germline V CDR1 and CDR2: PRHDT, FYEKMQ (reference sequence). V trimming: 5 bases; J trimming: 2 bases; junction bases outside the gene matches: 7. The V and J genes are TRBV13 and TRBJ1-4; 8 nucleotides match TRBD1. This material consisted of peripheral blood, taken in a trial of Ad26.COV2.S vaccine versus placebo. The source of this sequence is a person between 18 and 65 years old who received the Ad26.COV2.S COVID-19 vaccine or a placebo. The CDR3 nucleotides read TGTGCCAGCAGCCCGAAAGGACAGGGCACTAATGAAAAACTGTTTTTT. Protein product: CASSPKGQGTNEKLFF.